Each of the 11 T cell receptor beta chains below was sequenced from the same sample in a study of spatial heterogeneity in lung cancer. Described time point: sample taken at primary tumor resection. Whole RNA, isolated from tumor, nontumor lung or frozen PBMC, was sequenced without prior sorting. Via MiXCR, TCRdb re-called the 5' RACE reads, giving one row per CDR3 protein. The table has about 82,000 distinct CDR3 sequences, 10% to 15% seen once. This specimen was PBMCs, taken at surgery. These receptors all stem from a male donor with early-stage non-small cell lung cancer.

There are a few counts of this clonotype. This sequence joins TRBV23-1 and TRBJ2-1, with TRBD2 identical over 11 bases. TRBV23-1 is sorted into the ORF group, with uncertain function. The trim removed 9 bases at V and 14 bases at J, leaving 18 bases unmatched. The CDR3 sequence is 15 residues long. CDR3 sequence (DNA): TGCGCCAGGGGTCTCCCTAGCGGGGGGCTTCCGGGGGAGTTCTTC. Protein: CARGLPSGGLPGEFF.

This clonotype was observed a handful of times. The rearrangement joins TRBV7-9 to TRBJ1-5; 7 positions match TRBD1. Germline V lookup: CDR1 SEHNR, CDR2 FQNEAQ (reference sequence). The CDR3 covers 15 residues. Losses at the gene ends were 5 bases for V and 5 bases for J; bases not matched to a gene: 9. The CDR3 here is CASSGDREKDQPQHF. In DNA form, the CDR3 reads TGTGCCAGCAGCGGCGACAGGGAAAAGGATCAGCCCCAGCATTTT.

This chain connects TRBV5-1 to TRBJ2-5; D is perhaps TRBD2 (5 bases). The CDR3 runs 16 residues. V lost 4 bases to trimming and J lost 4 bases, with 20 bases between them. Germline V gene data show CDR1 as SGHRS and CDR2 as YFSETQ. The CDR3 region has the DNA TGCGCCAGCAGCCCTGAAGGGTCGGGGATTCGAGAGACCCAGTACTTC. It translates to CASSPEGSGIRETQYF.

This clonotype appeared many times. The J gene is TRBJ2-5, the V gene TRBV3-1; D is ambiguous. This CDR3 is 14 amino acids long. CDR1 is LGHDT, CDR2 YNNKEL, per germline (reference sequence). V lost 1 base and J lost 5, with 11 bases in between. DNA for the CDR3: TGTGCCAGCAGCCAAGGGAGCCGGAGTGAGACCCAGTACTTC. Residues: CASSQGSRSETQYF.

This clonotype was counted a few times. The chain combines TRBV7-9 with TRBJ2-7, with 7 positions matching TRBD1. The CDR3 has 14 residues. Germline lookup yields CDR1 SEHNR and CDR2 FQNEAQ (reference sequence). V shed 5 bases and J 0 bases; nucleotides not matched to a gene: 4. CDR3 in DNA: TGTGCCAGCAGCCTGGGACAGAGCTCCTACGAGCAGTACTTC. This gives the protein CASSLGQSSYEQYF.

This clonotype was counted between two and nine times. The chain links TRBV30 to TRBJ2-5; TRBD2 aligns across 12 bases. CDR3 size: 15 residues. The V segment lost 3 bases and the J segment 1 base; nucleotides outside the gene matches: 3. CDR1 is GTSNPN and CDR2 is SVGIG in the germline V gene (reference sequence). The CDR3 DNA sequence: TGTGCCTGGAGCGGACTAGCGGGACTCCAAGAGACCCAGTACTTC. Its translation: CAWSGLAGLQETQYF.

The V call is TRBV29-1, the J call TRBJ1-5; the D gene is possibly TRBD1 (5 bases). CDR1 and CDR2 from the germline V gene are SQVTM and ANQGSEA. This CDR3 spans 13 amino acids. Trimming pared 4 bases from V and 0 bases from J, leaving 7 bases between. The CDR3 here is CSVADNSNQPQHF. In DNA form, the CDR3 reads TGCAGCGTTGCGGACAATAGCAATCAGCCCCAGCATTTT.

This clonotype was seen a handful of times. The chain is built from TRBV11-2 and TRBJ2-7; 7 bases align to TRBD2. CDR3 length: 13 residues. V lost 5 bases to trimming and J lost 6 bases; unmatched junction nucleotides: 7. Germline lookup yields CDR1 SGHAT and CDR2 FQNNGV. For the CDR3, the DNA is TGTGCCAGCAGCCTAGGACTAGGCGGCGAGCAGTACTTC. This encodes CASSLGLGGEQYF.

This clonotype was detected a few times. This chain links TRBV5-5 with TRBJ2-7; the D gene is possibly TRBD2 (5 bases). The CDR3 has 15 amino acids. CDR1 SGHKS and CDR2 YYEKEE come from the germline V gene (reference sequence). V gave up 1 base and J gave up 7 bases, with 18 bases separating them. CDR3 loop: CASSLLGSPSEEQYF. In nucleotides, the CDR3 is TGTGCCAGCAGCTTGCTGGGGAGCCCCTCGGAGGAGCAGTACTTC. The whole variable domain, filled in from reference TRBV5-5 and TRBJ2-7, reads DAGVTQSPTHLIKTRGQQVTLRCSPISGHKSVSWYQQVLGQGPQFIFQYYEKEERGRGNFPDRFSARQFPNYSSELNVNALLLGDSALYLCASSLLGSPSEEQYFGPGTRLTVT.

Ten or more counts support this clonotype. The chain couples TRBV14 to TRBJ2-3, with D perhaps matching TRBD1 (5 bases). There are 14 residues in the CDR3. V dropped 8 bases and J dropped 1 base, with 13 bases sitting between them. CDR1 SGHDN and CDR2 FVKESK come from the germline V gene. The CDR3: CASAKLQGTDTQYF. The CDR3 nucleotides are TGTGCCAGCGCCAAGCTACAGGGCACAGATACGCAGTATTTT.

This rearrangement joins TRBV5-5 to TRBJ2-2; 13 nucleotides match TRBD2. V lost 5 bases to trimming and J lost 7 bases; unmatched junction nucleotides: 8. The germline gives CDR1 SGHKS, CDR2 YYEKEE (reference sequence). The CDR3 runs 16 residues. CDR3 residues: CASRPTSGRAGGELFF. The CDR3 coding sequence is TGTGCCAGCAGACCTACTAGCGGGAGGGCCGGCGGGGAGCTGTTTTTT.